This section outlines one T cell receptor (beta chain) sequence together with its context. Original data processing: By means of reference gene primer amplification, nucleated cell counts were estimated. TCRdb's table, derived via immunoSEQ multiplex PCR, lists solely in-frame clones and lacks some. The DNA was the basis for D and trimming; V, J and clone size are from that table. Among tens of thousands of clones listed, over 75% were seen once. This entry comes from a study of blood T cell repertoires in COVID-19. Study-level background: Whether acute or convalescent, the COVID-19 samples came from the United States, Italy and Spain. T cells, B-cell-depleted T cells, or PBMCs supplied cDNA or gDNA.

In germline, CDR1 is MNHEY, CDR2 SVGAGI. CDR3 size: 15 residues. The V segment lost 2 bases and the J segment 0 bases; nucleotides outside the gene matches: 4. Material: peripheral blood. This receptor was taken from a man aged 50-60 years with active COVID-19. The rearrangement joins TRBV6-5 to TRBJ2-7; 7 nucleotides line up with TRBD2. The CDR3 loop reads CASSYGRGSSYEQYF. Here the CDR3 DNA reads TGTGCCAGCAGTTACGGGCGGGGGAGCTCCTACGAGCAGTACTTC.